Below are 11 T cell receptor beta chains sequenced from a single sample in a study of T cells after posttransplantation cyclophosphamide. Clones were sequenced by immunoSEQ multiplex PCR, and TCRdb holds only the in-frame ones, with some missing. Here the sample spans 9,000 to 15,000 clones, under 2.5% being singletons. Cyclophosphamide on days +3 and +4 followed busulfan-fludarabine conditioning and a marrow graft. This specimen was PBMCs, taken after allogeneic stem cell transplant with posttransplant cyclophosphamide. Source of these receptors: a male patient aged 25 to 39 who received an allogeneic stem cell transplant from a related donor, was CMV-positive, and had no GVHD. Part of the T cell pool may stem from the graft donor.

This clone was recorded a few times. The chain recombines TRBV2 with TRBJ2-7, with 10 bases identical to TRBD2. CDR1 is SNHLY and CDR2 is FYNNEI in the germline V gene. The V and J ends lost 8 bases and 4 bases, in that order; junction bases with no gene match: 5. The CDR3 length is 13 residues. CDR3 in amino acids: CASQRGGVYEQYF. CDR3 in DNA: TGTGCCAGCCAGCGGGGGGGCGTGTACGAGCAGTACTTC. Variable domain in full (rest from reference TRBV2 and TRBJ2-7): EPEVTQTPSHQVTQMGQEVILRCVPISNHLYFYWYRQILGQKVEFLVSFYNNEISEKSEIFDDQFSVERPDGSNFTLKIRSTKLEDSAMYFCASQRGGVYEQYFGPGTRLTVT.

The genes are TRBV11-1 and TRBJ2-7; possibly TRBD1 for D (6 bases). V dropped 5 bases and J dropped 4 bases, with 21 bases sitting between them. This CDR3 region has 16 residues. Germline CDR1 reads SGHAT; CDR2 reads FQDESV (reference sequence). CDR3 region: CASSREAGTRSYEQYF. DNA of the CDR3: TGTGCCAGCAGCAGAGAAGCCGGGACACGATCATACGAGCAGTACTTC.

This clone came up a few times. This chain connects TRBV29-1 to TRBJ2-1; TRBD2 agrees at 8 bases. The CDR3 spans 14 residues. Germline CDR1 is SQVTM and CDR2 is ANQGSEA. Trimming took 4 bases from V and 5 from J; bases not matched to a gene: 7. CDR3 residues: CSVGRLAGHNEQFF. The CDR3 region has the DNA TGCAGCGTTGGGCGGCTAGCGGGCCACAATGAGCAGTTCTTC.

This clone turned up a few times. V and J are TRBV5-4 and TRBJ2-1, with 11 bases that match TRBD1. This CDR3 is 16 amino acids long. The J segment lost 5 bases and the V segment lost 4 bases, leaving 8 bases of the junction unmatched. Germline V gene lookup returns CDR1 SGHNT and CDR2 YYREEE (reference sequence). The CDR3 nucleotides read TGTGCCAGCAGCCCACCGGGGGACAGGGGGGACAATGAGCAGTTCTTC. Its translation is CASSPPGDRGDNEQFF.

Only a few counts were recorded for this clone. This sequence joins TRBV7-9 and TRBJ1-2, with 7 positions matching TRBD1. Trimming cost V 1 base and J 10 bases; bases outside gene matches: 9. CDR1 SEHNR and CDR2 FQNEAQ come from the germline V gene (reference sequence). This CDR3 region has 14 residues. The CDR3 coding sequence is TGTGCCAGCAGCTTAGGGACCGGGACAGTGTCCTACACCTTC. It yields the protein CASSLGTGTVSYTF.

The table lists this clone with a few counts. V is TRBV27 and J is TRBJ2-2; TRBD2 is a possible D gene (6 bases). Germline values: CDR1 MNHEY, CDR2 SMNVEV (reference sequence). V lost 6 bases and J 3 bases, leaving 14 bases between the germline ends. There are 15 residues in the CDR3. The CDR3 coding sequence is TGTGCCAGCAGATCCGGGACTTACTACACCGGGGAGCTGTTTTTT. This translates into CASRSGTYYTGELFF.

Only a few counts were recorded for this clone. As DNA, the CDR3 is TGTGCCAGCAGCTTATTGGAGGCGAGCGGGACTGACAATGAGCAGTTCTTC. Translating gives CASSLLEASGTDNEQFF. The chain uses TRBV13 and TRBJ2-1; 7 bases line up with TRBD2. Germline values: CDR1 PRHDT, CDR2 FYEKMQ (reference sequence). The CDR3 totals 17 residues. The V and J ends lost 2 bases and 5 bases, in that order; junction bases with no gene match: 12.

The CDR3 nucleotides are TGTGCCAGCAGTGAGGCAGGTGAGCAGTTCTTC. It is translated as CASSEAGEQFF. The chain recombines TRBV2 with TRBJ2-1; D gene uncertain. From germline, CDR1 is SNHLY and CDR2 FYNNEI. Between the trimmed V and J ends, which lost 3 bases and 9 bases, there was a span of 6 bases. The CDR3 extends over 11 amino acids.

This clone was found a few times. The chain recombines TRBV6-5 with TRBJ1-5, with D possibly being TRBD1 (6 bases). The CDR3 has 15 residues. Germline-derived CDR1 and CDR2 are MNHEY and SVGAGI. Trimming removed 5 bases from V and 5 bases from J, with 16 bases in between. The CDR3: CASSANREGDQPQHF. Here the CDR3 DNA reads TGTGCCAGCAGTGCAAACAGGGAGGGCGATCAGCCCCAGCATTTT.

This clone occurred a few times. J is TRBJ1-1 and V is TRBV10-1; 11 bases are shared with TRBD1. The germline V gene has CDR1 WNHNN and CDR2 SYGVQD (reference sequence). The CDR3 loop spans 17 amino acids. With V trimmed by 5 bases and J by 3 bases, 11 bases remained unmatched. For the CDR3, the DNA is TGCGCCAGCAGTAGGACAGGGGGCGCCGGGTCGGACACTGAAGCTTTCTTT. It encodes CASSRTGGAGSDTEAFF.

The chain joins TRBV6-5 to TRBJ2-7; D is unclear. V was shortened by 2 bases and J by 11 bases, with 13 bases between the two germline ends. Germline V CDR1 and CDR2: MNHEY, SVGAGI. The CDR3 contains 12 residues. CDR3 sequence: CASSYDTGSEYF. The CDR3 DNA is TGTGCCAGCAGTTACGACACCGGTTCGGAGTACTTC.